A single sample gave rise to the 26 T cell receptor beta chains below, sequenced in a study of T cell repertoires in cytomegalovirus infection. Via MiXCR, TCRdb re-called the reads, giving one row per CDR3 protein. The table lists some 440,000 distinct CDR3 sequences, 31% of them singletons, with around 13% in the top ten. Source material: PBMCs. Receptors were obtained from a human donor in good health (CMV status not recorded). Some clones in this sample may be carry-over from other donors' samples.

The chain links TRBV10-3 to TRBJ2-2, with 11 bases aligning to TRBD1. This CDR3 has 15 amino acids. The V and J ends lost 6 bases and 4 bases, in that order; junction bases with no gene match: 4. CDR1 is ENHRY and CDR2 is SYGVKD in the germline V gene. The CDR3 DNA is TGTGCCATCAGCCCCGGGACAGGGGGCACCGGGGAGCTGTTTTTT. Its protein product is CAISPGTGGTGELFF.

V gene TRBV6-6 combines with J gene TRBJ2-5; D perhaps matches TRBD1 (6 bases). The CDR3 is made up of 14 amino acids. The germline V and J ends were trimmed by 10 bases and 1 base, with 16 bases remaining between them. Germline CDR1 is MNHNY and CDR2 is SVGAGI (reference sequence). The CDR3 here is CANQDRQTQETQYF. Written as DNA, the CDR3 is TGTGCCAATCAGGACAGACAAACCCAAGAGACCCAGTACTTC.

This clonotype was detected many times. The V gene is TRBV7-2, the J gene TRBJ2-2; D possibly corresponds to TRBD1 (6 bases). The ends were cut back, 5 bases at V and 7 bases at J, with 14 bases in the middle. Germline CDR1 SGHTA, CDR2 FQGNSA. This CDR3 comprises 14 residues. DNA of the CDR3: TGTGCCAGCAGCCCTCGGCCGGACAGCGGGGAGCTGTTTTTT. Protein product: CASSPRPDSGELFF.

This chain joins TRBV30 and TRBJ1-2; D gene unclear. The germline CDR1 and CDR2 sequences are GTSNPN and SVGIG (reference sequence). V was shortened by 0 bases and J by 4 bases, with 12 bases between the two germline ends. The CDR3 is 14 residues long. The chain's CDR3 is CAWSVEGSSYGYTF. CDR3 nucleotides: TGTGCCTGGAGTGTTGAGGGCAGCAGCTATGGCTACACCTTC.

This chain connects TRBV27 to TRBJ2-3; 8 nucleotides align to TRBD2. The CDR3 has 14 amino acids. The germline V gene has CDR1 MNHEY and CDR2 SMNVEV (reference sequence). Trimming at V came to 7 bases and at J to 2 bases, leaving 5 bases not matched to a gene. CDR3 nucleotides: TGTGCCAGCACCGCAGCGGGGGACACAGATACGCAGTATTTT. Its translation: CASTAAGDTDTQYF.

The chain couples TRBV2 to TRBJ2-7, with D possibly called TRBD1 or TRBD2 (5 bases each). V shed 3 bases and J shed 5 bases, with 17 bases lying between them. Germline assignment: CDR1 SNHLY and CDR2 FYNNEI. CDR3 length: 15 amino acids. CDR3 in DNA: TGTGCCAGCAGTGAGGGGGAAAATCTTGTCCACGAGCAGTACTTC. Protein product: CASSEGENLVHEQYF.

This clonotype has ten or more counts. The V gene is TRBV7-6, the J gene TRBJ2-7; 10 bases fit TRBD1. This CDR3 comprises 15 residues. J lost 6 bases, V lost 5 bases, and 10 bases had no gene match. Per the germline V gene, CDR1 is SGHVS and CDR2 is FNYEAQ. This CDR3 is CASSSQDRGNFEQYF. As DNA, the CDR3 is TGTGCCAGCAGCAGCCAGGACAGGGGGAATTTCGAGCAGTACTTC. Variable domain in full (rest from reference TRBV7-6 and TRBJ2-7): GAGVSQSPRYKVTKRGQDVALRCDPISGHVSLYWYRQALGQGPEFLTYFNYEAQQDKSGLPNDRFSAERPEGSISTLTIQRTEQRDSAMYRCASSSQDRGNFEQYFGPGTRLTVT.

The chain carries TRBV11-2 and TRBJ2-6; the D is unclear. Trimming stripped 2 bases from V and 0 bases from J, with 5 bases between. Germline V gene sequence: CDR1 SGHAT, CDR2 FQNNGV. CDR3 length: 15 residues. The CDR3 coding sequence is TGTGCCAGCAGCTTATCAAACTCTGGGGCCAACGTCCTGACTTTC. Translation: CASSLSNSGANVLTF.

The rearrangement uses TRBV7-7 and TRBJ2-7; no clear D. Deletions cut 5 bases from V and 6 bases from J, with 11 bases between. CDR3 length: 12 amino acids. Germline V gene lookup returns CDR1 SSHAT and CDR2 FNYEAQ (reference sequence). CDR3 sequence reads: CASSEIGGEQYF. DNA for the CDR3: TGTGCCAGCAGCGAGATTGGTGGCGAGCAGTACTTC.

To note about this clonotype: A read error may explain this, as a much larger clone is one base away. The gene calls are TRBV6-4 and TRBJ2-3; 11 bases map to TRBD2. The germline CDR1 and CDR2 sequences are MRHNA and SNTAGT. This CDR3 region has 15 residues. The CDR3, as DNA: TGTGCCAGCAGGGACTCGACTAGCGGGGCAGATACGCAGTATTTT. It translates to CASRDSTSGADTQYF.

This clonotype has ten or more counts. The gene calls are TRBV7-6 and TRBJ2-4; 8 bases agree with TRBD2. CDR3 length: 17 amino acids. V lost 5 bases to trimming and J lost 6 bases; unmatched junction nucleotides: 15. The germline gives CDR1 SGHVS, CDR2 FNYEAQ. CDR3 coding DNA: TGTGCCAGCAGCCCCAGCGCGGGGGGACCCGGGGGAAACATTCAGTACTTC. Translated: CASSPSAGGPGGNIQYF.

This sequence joins TRBV6-5 and TRBJ2-1; 8 bases are shared with TRBD2. The CDR3 length is 15 residues. Trimming took 7 bases from V and 0 from J; bases not matched to a gene: 5. Germline CDR1 MNHEY, CDR2 SVGAGI. CDR3 nucleotides: TGTGCCAGCAAGATTAGCGGGGCCTCCTACAATGAGCAGTTCTTC. This sequence encodes CASKISGASYNEQFF.

The chain has TRBV7-2 and TRBJ2-1; D unclear. V lost 1 base and J 9 bases, leaving 7 bases between the germline ends. Germline V CDR1 and CDR2: SGHTA, FQGNSA. The CDR3 sequence is 12 residues long. This CDR3 is CASSLVGLEQFF. As DNA, the CDR3 is TGTGCCAGCAGCTTAGTGGGTCTTGAGCAGTTCTTC.

The CDR3 DNA reads TGCAGTGCTAGCGTGACAGCGGGGTTGGGCTACACCTTC. As protein: CSASVTAGLGYTF. The V and J genes are TRBV20-1 and TRBJ1-2; a weak D match, TRBD1 (5 bases). V lost 3 bases and J lost 8, with 16 bases in between. This CDR3 is built from 13 residues. Germline V gives CDR1 DFQATT, CDR2 SNEGSKA (reference sequence).

This rearrangement joins TRBV7-9 to TRBJ2-1, with 11 bases that match TRBD2. The J call may be in error: the DNA end matches TRBJ2-7 better. This CDR3 spans 19 amino acids. Looked up from germline, CDR1 is SEHNR and CDR2 is FQNEAQ (reference sequence). CDR3: CASSLAPGLAGPSYNEQYF. For the CDR3, the DNA is TGTGCCAGCAGCTTAGCCCCCGGACTAGCGGGTCCCTCATACAATGAGCAGTACTTC.

In its sample, this clonotype was seen many times. V is TRBV7-6 and J is TRBJ2-1, with no clear D. The V end was cut by 1 base, the J end by 6 bases, with 7 bases between. CDR3 length equals 13 residues. Looked up from germline, CDR1 is SGHVS and CDR2 is FNYEAQ. CDR3 sequence reads: CASSLEQFNEQFF. For the CDR3, the DNA is TGTGCCAGCAGCTTAGAACAGTTCAATGAGCAGTTCTTC.

The chain couples TRBV7-3 to TRBJ2-3; tentative D call: TRBD2 (6 bases). V lost 5 bases, J lost 6 bases, and 21 bases lay in between. Germline assignment: CDR1 SGHTA and CDR2 FQGTGA. The CDR3 runs 16 residues. Here the CDR3 reads CASSTRDSGLWDTQYF. The DNA for the CDR3 is TGTGCCAGCAGCACCCGGGACTCGGGGCTTTGGGATACGCAGTATTTT.

This clonotype was detected only a few times. The CDR3: CASSPGRNNEKLFF. The CDR3 DNA sequence: TGTGCCAGTAGTCCGGGACGGAATAATGAAAAACTGTTTTTT. The chain couples TRBV19 to TRBJ1-4; weak D call: TRBD1 (5 bases). Trimming removed 5 bases from V and 4 bases from J, with 11 bases in between. Germline values: CDR1 LNHDA, CDR2 SQIVND (reference sequence). This CDR3 contains 14 residues.

V gene TRBV4-1 combines with J gene TRBJ1-1; D not resolved. Between the trimmed V and J ends, which lost 1 base and 4 bases, there was a span of 7 bases. Germline CDR1 reads MGHRA; CDR2 reads YSYEKL. This CDR3 has 13 residues. CDR3 DNA: TGCGCCAGCAGCCAAGGTCTAGGCACTGAAGCTTTCTTT. Amino acid sequence: CASSQGLGTEAFF.

This clonotype was counted a few times. The chain joins TRBV29-1 to TRBJ1-1, with TRBD1 as a possible D gene (6 bases). Germline CDR1 SQVTM, CDR2 ANQGSEA. Trimming left V 3 bases short and J 1 base short, with 9 bases between. CDR3 length: 13 amino acids. CDR3 loop: CSVDPTGNTEAFF. The CDR3 DNA is TGCAGCGTTGACCCGACAGGGAACACTGAAGCTTTCTTT.

This clonotype has more than one count but fewer than ten. The chain has TRBV24-1 and TRBJ2-5; 13 bases fit TRBD2. CDR3 length: 16 residues. Germline values: CDR1 KGHDR, CDR2 SFDVKD. The trim removed 6 bases at V and 3 bases at J, leaving 6 bases unmatched. The CDR3 DNA reads as TGTGCCACCAGTCCGGGACTAGCGGGGATTAAAGAGACCCAGTACTTC. Translated, it gives CATSPGLAGIKETQYF.

The rearrangement uses TRBV9 and TRBJ1-3, with D hard to call. V was pared by 0 bases and J by 2 bases, with 3 bases between. CDR1 is SGDLS, CDR2 YYNGEE, per germline. The CDR3 has 13 residues. As DNA, the CDR3 is TGTGCCAGCAGCGTAGAGGCTGGAAACACCATATATTTT. Translation gives CASSVEAGNTIYF. Full variable domain (remainder filled in from reference TRBV9 and TRBJ1-3): DSGVTQTPKHLITATGQRVTLRCSPRSGDLSVYWYQQSLDQGLQFLIQYYNGEERAKGNILERFSAQQFPDLHSELNLSSLELGDSALYFCASSVEAGNTIYFGEGSWLTVV.

The chain combines TRBV7-9 with TRBJ1-1; perhaps TRBD1 as D (5 bases). CDR1 is SEHNR, CDR2 FQNEAQ, per germline (reference sequence). V was shortened by 6 bases and J by 4 bases, with 15 bases between the two germline ends. The CDR3 covers 14 residues. CDR3 amino acids: CASRGDATPTEAFF. The CDR3 region has the DNA TGTGCCAGCAGAGGGGACGCTACCCCCACTGAAGCTTTCTTT.

This clonotype has ten or more counts. The rearrangement links TRBV7-2 to TRBJ1-2, with 7 nucleotides matching TRBD1. V dropped 4 bases and J dropped 8; count of bases not matched to a gene: 16. Per the germline V gene, CDR1 is SGHTA and CDR2 is FQGNSA. CDR3 size: 16 residues. The DNA for the CDR3 is TGTGCCAGCAGCTCCCGAGGGGGACAGAAAATGTGGGGCTACACCTTC. Translated: CASSSRGGQKMWGYTF.

The V and J genes are TRBV5-1 and TRBJ2-1, with D tentatively TRBD2 (7 bases). This CDR3 contains 14 residues. V was trimmed by 7 bases and J by 6 bases, leaving 17 bases between them. The V gene's germline CDR1 is SGHRS and CDR2 YFSETQ. CDR3 residues: CASGWGGPGNEQFF. The CDR3 DNA follows: TGCGCCAGCGGTTGGGGGGGCCCCGGCAATGAGCAGTTCTTC.

This clonotype has just a few counts. The gene calls are TRBV6-6 and TRBJ2-3, with 12 bases that match TRBD2. The CDR3 loop spans 17 amino acids. The V segment lost 0 bases and the J segment 2 bases; nucleotides outside the gene matches: 3. Germline V gene sequence: CDR1 MNHNY, CDR2 SVGAGI (reference sequence). The CDR3: CASSYSLAGGPTDTQYF. The CDR3 nucleotides are TGTGCCAGCAGTTACTCCCTAGCGGGGGGGCCCACAGATACGCAGTATTTT.